Listed below are T cell receptor beta chains from one sample, sequenced in a study of brain T cells in children with intractable seizures. Repertoires were generated with immunoSEQ multiplex PCR, while TCRdb's copy carries only in-frame clones and drops some. This sample has 300,000 to 400,000 clones, with over 90% found just once. The source was peripheral blood, collected around 5 months after surgery. The receptors come from a boy less than two years old with tuberous sclerosis and intractable seizures. Both conserved end residues are part of each CDR3. A D gene is named only where the DNA matches it firmly. The size field is filled for only some rows; it gives once, few, many or a size class.

>-|TRBJ1-1|-|TRBV5-4
TGTGCCAGCAGCTTGGTAGGCGACACTGAAGCTTTCTTT
CASSLVGDTEAFF
>-|TRBJ2-7|few|TRBV5-1
TGCGCCAGCAGCTTAAGCTCCTACGAGCAGTACTTC
CASSLSSYEQYF
>-|TRBJ1-1|-|TRBV5-1
TGCGCCAGCAGCTTTATTGGGAACACTGAAGCTTTCTTT
CASSFIGNTEAFF
>TRBD2|TRBJ2-7|-|TRBV30
TGTGCCTGGACGAGGAGCGGGGGGATATCCTACGAGCAGTACTTC
CAWTRSGGISYEQYF
>TRBD1|TRBJ1-1|-|TRBV29-1
TGCAGCGCCTGGGCGACAGGGGATCCGAACACTGAAGCTTTCTTT
CSAWATGDPNTEAFF
>-|TRBJ2-1|once|TRBV4-1
TGCGCCAGCAGCCAGTCCTTGGGGGGGCGATACAATGAGCAGTTCTTC
CASSQSLGGRYNEQFF
>TRBD2|TRBJ2-5|-|TRBV24-1
TGTGCCACCAGTGATTTGGCGGGAGTCGGAGAGACCCAGTACTTC
CATSDLAGVGETQYF
>-|TRBJ1-1|few|TRBV3-1/TRBV3-2
TGTGCCAGCAGCCAAGGCGTAGGGCCTAGCACTGAAGCTTTCTTT
CASSQGVGPSTEAFF
>-|TRBJ2-1|-|TRBV10-1
TGCGCCAGCAGTGACAGCGGAGGCCCCTACAATGAGCAGTTCTTC
CASSDSGGPYNEQFF
>-|TRBJ1-1|-|TRBV21-1
TGTGCCAGCAGCAAAGATGACGGGGGCGCAGGCACTGAAGCTTTCTTT
CASSKDDGGAGTEAFF
>-|TRBJ1-1|-|TRBV2
TGTGCCAGCAAAGATGGACACCTGAACACTGAAGCTTTCTTT
CASKDGHLNTEAFF
>-|TRBJ1-3|-|TRBV29-1
TGCAGCGTTGATGAGGGGTACGGAAACACCATATATTTT
CSVDEGYGNTIYF
>TRBD1|TRBJ1-1|-|TRBV7-6
TGTGCCAGCAGCACTCCGGGACAGTTGAACACTGAAGCTTTCTTT
CASSTPGQLNTEAFF
>-|TRBJ2-7|-|TRBV6-6
TGTGCCAGCAGTTATCCCACTACCCTAAGCTCCTACGAGCAGTACTTC
CASSYPTTLSSYEQYF
>-|TRBJ2-3|-|TRBV5-6
TGTGCCAGCAGCTGGACTAGCACAGATACGCAGTATTTT
CASSWTSTDTQYF
>TRBD1|TRBJ2-7|-|TRBV11-2
TGTGCCAGCAGCTTATCCACCGGACAGGCCCTGCTCGAGCAGTACTTC
CASSLSTGQALLEQYF
>-|TRBJ1-2|-|TRBV12-3/TRBV12-4
TGTGCCAGCAGTTTATCGTCCTATGGCTACACCTTC
CASSLSSYGYTF
>-|TRBJ2-5|-|TRBV11-3
TGTGCCAGCAGCTTAGAAGGACAGAGCCAAGAGACCCAGTACTTC
CASSLEGQSQETQYF
>TRBD1|TRBJ2-7|-|TRBV18
TGTGCCAGCTCACTTGACAGGGGACACCCCTACGAGCAGTACTTC
CASSLDRGHPYEQYF
>-|TRBJ1-2|-|TRBV2
TGTGCCAGCAGTCTTTCTGGCTACACCTTC
CASSLSGYTF
>TRBD1|TRBJ1-6|-|TRBV10-3
TGTGCCATCAGTGAGAGCTACAGGGGAGGGGATTCACCCCTCCACTTT
CAISESYRGGDSPLHF
>-|TRBJ1-2|-|TRBV6-2/TRBV6-3
TGTGCCAGCAGTTCCAATGACAGATCGTCATACACCTTC
CASSSNDRSSYTF
>-|TRBJ2-1|-|TRBV12-1
TGTGCCAGCAGCTCCCGGGACAGGGGGAGCAATGAGCAGTTCTTC
CASSSRDRGSNEQFF
>-|TRBJ1-1|-|TRBV2
TGTGCCAGCAAGTCCCGGGCGAACACTGAAGCTTTCTTT
CASKSRANTEAFF
>-|TRBJ1-5|-|TRBV5-6
TGTGCCAGCAGCTTGGGAACGCACGCCAATCAGCCCCAGCATTTT
CASSLGTHANQPQHF
>TRBD2|TRBJ2-1|-|TRBV27
TGTGCCAGCAGTTATAGTAGCGGGACAACCTACAATGAGCAGTTCTTC
CASSYSSGTTYNEQFF
>TRBD2|TRBJ2-5|-|TRBV20-1
TGCAGTGCTAGTCCTAGCGGGGGCTTCCAAGAGACCCAGTACTTC
CSASPSGGFQETQYF
>-|TRBJ1-6|few|TRBV7-9
TGTGCCAGCAGCTTAGCAAGCGTCTATAATTCACCCCTCCACTTT
CASSLASVYNSPLHF
>TRBD2|TRBJ2-1|-|TRBV5-1
TGCGCCAGCAGCGGGTCGCTAGCGGGAGGTCCGCGTACTGAGCAGTTCTTC
CASSGSLAGGPRTEQFF
>-|TRBJ1-4|-|TRBV7-9
TGTGCCAGCAGCTTAGTCGGCGAAAAACTGTTTTTT
CASSLVGEKLFF
>-|TRBJ1-1|-|TRBV15
TGTGCCACCAGCCTCGACACTGAAGCTTTCTTT
CATSLDTEAFF
>-|TRBJ2-2|once|TRBV12-3/TRBV12-4
TGTGCCAGCAGTTTAACGACACCCGGGGAGCTGTTTTTT
CASSLTTPGELFF
>TRBD2|TRBJ2-1|once|TRBV7-9
TGTGCCAGCAGCCCCCGCGCTAGCGGGAGGGCCCATGAGCAGTTCTTC
CASSPRASGRAHEQFF
>TRBD1|TRBJ2-3|once|TRBV7-2
TGTGCCAGCAGCTTACCTTTGACAGGGGGCACAGATACGCAGTATTTT
CASSLPLTGGTDTQYF
>TRBD1|TRBJ1-4|-|TRBV2
TGTGCCAGCAGGGACAGGCTCGGGACTAATGAAAAACTGTTTTTT
CASRDRLGTNEKLFF
>-|TRBJ2-7|once|TRBV5-5
TGTGCCAGCAGCCTAGAGGGGGGAGGCTACTACGAGCAGTACTTC
CASSLEGGGYYEQYF
>TRBD1|TRBJ1-5|-|TRBV6-5
TGTGCCAGTAGACAGGGGCCCAGCAATCAGCCCCAGCATTTT
CASRQGPSNQPQHF
>-|TRBJ2-2|-|TRBV30
TGTGCCTGGAGATGGGGGGTGAACACCGGGGAGCTGTTTTTT
CAWRWGVNTGELFF
>-|TRBJ1-4|-|TRBV5-1
TGCGCCAGCAGCTTCCGTGCAACTAATGAAAAACTGTTTTTT
CASSFRATNEKLFF
>TRBD2|TRBJ2-1|-|TRBV6-2/TRBV6-3
TGTGCCAGCAGTTCCGGGACTAGCGGGAGTCGGGAGCAGTTCTTC
CASSSGTSGSREQFF
>-|TRBJ2-3|-|TRBV4-1
TGCGCCAGCAGCCAAGACGGCTCTGGCACAGATACGCAGTATTTT
CASSQDGSGTDTQYF
>TRBD2|TRBJ2-3|-|TRBV14
TGTGCCAGCTCCATAGCGGGAGGCCCAGATACGCAGTATTTT
CASSIAGGPDTQYF
>-|TRBJ1-6|-|TRBV5-1
TGCGCCAGCAGCTTGGAGGACTTCGCGCGAATCCGCTCCTATAATTCACCCCTCCACTTT
CASSLEDFARIRSYNSPLHF
>-|TRBJ2-7|-|TRBV29-1
TGCAGCGTTGTAAGGGACACCACCTACGAGCAGTACTTC
CSVVRDTTYEQYF
>-|TRBJ2-5|-|TRBV18
TGTGCCAGCTCACCACCCGGGGGAGAGACCCAGTACTTC
CASSPPGGETQYF
>TRBD1|TRBJ2-1|-|TRBV7-3
TGTGCCAGCAGCGTCGACAGGGGGGGTGAGCAGTTCTTC
CASSVDRGGEQFF
>-|TRBJ2-7|-|TRBV7-2
TGTGCCAGCAGCTTACTCGGACAAGCCTACGAGCAGTACTTC
CASSLLGQAYEQYF
>-|TRBJ2-7|-|TRBV7-9
TGTGCCAGCAGCAAGACTGGACTGGGGATGGAGCAGTACTTC
CASSKTGLGMEQYF
>-|TRBJ1-1|-|TRBV11-1
TGTGCCAGCAGCTTTGCGGTGAGTTCTGAAGCTTTCTTT
CASSFAVSSEAFF
>-|TRBJ1-4|-|TRBV18
TGTGCCAGCTCACGTGGGTCCTCCCCTAATGAAAAACTGTTTTTT
CASSRGSSPNEKLFF
>TRBD1|TRBJ1-2|-|TRBV5-1
TGCGCCAGCAGCCTTTCGACAGGGGATCCCCATGGCTACACCTTC
CASSLSTGDPHGYTF
>TRBD1|TRBJ1-2|-|TRBV29-1
TGCAGCGTTGAGGACAGGGCACCTTCTTCTTCCTCTCCTTCTTCGAACTATGGCTACACCTTC
CSVEDRAPSSSSPSSNYGYTF
>-|TRBJ2-3|-|TRBV4-1
TGCGCCAGCAGCCAAGTCGTCGGCGCACCTAGCACAGATACGCAGTATTTT
CASSQVVGAPSTDTQYF
>TRBD1|TRBJ2-2|-|TRBV27
TGTGCCAGCAGGAGGGACAGTAACACCGGGGAGCTGTTTTTT
CASRRDSNTGELFF
>-|TRBJ1-3|-|TRBV6-6
TGTGCCAGCAGCCGGGACGGTGGAAACACCATATATTTT
CASSRDGGNTIYF
>-|TRBJ1-6|-|TRBV2
TGTGCCAGCAGTCCCCAGAGGGGCGCGTATAATTCACCCCTCCACTTT
CASSPQRGAYNSPLHF
>-|TRBJ2-3|-|TRBV3-1/TRBV3-2
TGTGCCAGCAGCCAGCACCCGAGAGGGGACCTTAGCACAGATACGCAGTATTTT
CASSQHPRGDLSTDTQYF